This TCR beta chain came from a study of blood T cell repertoires in COVID-19. Study at large: Acute-phase and convalescent COVID-19 samples originated in the United States, Italy and Spain.

This CDR3 has 16 amino acids. Trimming took off 0 bases at V and 5 bases at J, with 13 bases between the two ends. Germline V lookup: CDR1 LGHNA, CDR2 YNFKEQ. The data were produced by immunoSEQ multiplex PCR, yet TCRdb's version contains in-frame clones alone and is incomplete. The table includes tens of thousands of clones, 70% to 85% detected once. This sequence was found in a woman aged 55 to 70 with acute or convalescent COVID-19. V is TRBV4-2 and J is TRBJ1-4; possibly TRBD1 for D (5 bases). Input material: peripheral blood. The CDR3 region has the DNA TGTGCCAGCAGCCAAGATGAGTCAGGGCGGAATGAAAAACTGTTTTTT. Translation: CASSQDESGRNEKLFF.